The next 26 T cell receptor beta chains were all read from a single sample in a study of breast tumors, draining lymph nodes, adjacent tissues. Axillary draining lymph nodes of breast cancer patients supplied the node samples. TCRdb reprocessed the multiplex PCR reads with MiXCR, giving one entry per CDR3 protein. The sample yields 150,000 to 200,000 distinct CDR3 sequences, roughly 30% seen once. Sequencing was carried out using axillary lymph node tissue. Source of these receptors: a female donor with breast cancer. Some clones in this sample may be carry-over from other donors' samples.

J is TRBJ1-6 and V is TRBV7-9; no clear D. Trimming left V 4 bases short and J 0 bases short, with 22 bases between. CDR3 length equals 20 residues. The germline CDR1 and CDR2 sequences are SEHNR and FQNEAQ (reference sequence). The CDR3 spells CASSSTLVGTLSSYNSPLHF. CDR3 DNA: TGTGCCAGCAGCTCAACACTAGTGGGAACTCTCAGCTCCTATAATTCACCCCTCCACTTT.

This clonotype appeared many times. The chain is built from TRBV29-1 and TRBJ2-7; 10 bases agree with TRBD2. CDR3 length: 13 residues. CDR1 and CDR2 (germline): SQVTM, ANQGSEA. Trimming removed 5 bases from V and 2 bases from J; junction bases left unmatched: 3. The CDR3, as DNA: TGCAGCGTTTATCTAGCGGGAGCCTACGAGCAGTACTTC. This encodes CSVYLAGAYEQYF.

As for this clonotype: A much larger clone is a single base away; this may be a read error. The V call is TRBV13, the J call TRBJ1-2, with D possibly being TRBD1 (5 bases). V shed 5 bases and J shed 3 bases, with 19 bases lying between them. CDR3 size: 16 residues. Germline lookup yields CDR1 PRHDT and CDR2 FYEKMQ (reference sequence). The CDR3 region is CASSEQSEGPDYGYTF. CDR3 coding DNA: TGTGCCAGCAGCGAACAGTCAGAGGGGCCTGACTATGGCTACACCTTC.

This clonotype has only one observation. This sequence joins TRBV9 and TRBJ1-1, with a weak D call TRBD1 (5 bases). V gave up 4 bases and J gave up 3 bases, with 19 bases separating them. CDR3 length: 16 residues. CDR1 and CDR2 (germline): SGDLS, YYNGEE. The CDR3 DNA reads as TGTGCCAGCAGCTTAAGTAAGGGGTGGGAGGACACTGAAGCTTTCTTT. Translating it yields CASSLSKGWEDTEAFF.

In the case of this clonotype: This clone may be a read error of a much larger clone one base away. This chain joins TRBV20-1 and TRBJ2-3, with 8 bases identical to TRBD2. Germline-derived CDR1 and CDR2 are DFQATT and SNEGSKA (reference sequence). The CDR3 runs 14 residues. For the CDR3, the DNA is TGCAGTGCTTATCGGGGGGGGAGCACAGCTACGCAGTATTTT. Protein sequence: CSAYRGGSTATQYF.

The V and J genes are TRBV7-3 and TRBJ2-7, with D tentatively TRBD2 (6 bases). The germline V and J ends were trimmed by 5 bases and 5 bases, with 16 bases remaining between them. Germline V gene lookup returns CDR1 SGHTA and CDR2 FQGTGA. There are 14 residues in the CDR3. This CDR3 is CASSPSVGYHEQYF. CDR3 DNA sequence: TGTGCCAGCAGCCCTAGCGTGGGTTACCACGAGCAGTACTTC.

The chain carries TRBV6-5 and TRBJ2-7; 8 nucleotides match TRBD1. Germline V CDR1 and CDR2: MNHEY, SVGAGI. The CDR3 runs 15 residues. The V and J ends lost 6 bases and 4 bases, in that order; junction bases with no gene match: 11. The CDR3 bases are TGTGCCAGCAGGCGACAGGGGATCAGTTTTTACGAGCAGTACTTC. This codes for CASRRQGISFYEQYF.

This clonotype was recorded a few times. The chain links TRBV5-5 to TRBJ2-4, with D perhaps TRBD2 (5 bases). V was cut by 4 bases and J by 0 bases, with 20 bases left in between. Looked up from germline, CDR1 is SGHKS and CDR2 is YYEKEE (reference sequence). CDR3 size: 18 residues. CDR3 amino acids: CASSPSLGRTVAKNIQYF. In DNA, the CDR3 is TGTGCCAGCAGCCCCTCCCTCGGTAGGACTGTAGCCAAAAACATTCAGTACTTC.

This chain connects TRBV7-9 to TRBJ2-3, with a possible D match to TRBD2 (6 bases). V lost 4 bases and J lost 11, with 31 bases in between. The germline V gene encodes CDR1 SEHNR and CDR2 FQNEAQ (reference sequence). This CDR3 is 18 amino acids long. Written as DNA, the CDR3 is TGTGCCAGCAGCTCCACCTCCGGGACTGTCACCCCGTACAATGAGCAGTATTTT. Translating it yields CASSSTSGTVTPYNEQYF. Full variable domain (outside the CDR3, taken from reference TRBV7-9 and TRBJ2-3): DTGVSQNPRHKITKRGQNVTFRCDPISEHNRLYWYRQTLGQGPEFLTYFQNEAQLEKSRLLSDRFSAERPKGSFSTLEIQRTEQGDSAMYLCASSSTSGTVTPYNEQYFGPGTRLTVL.

The chain carries TRBV6-5 and TRBJ1-1; D unresolved. V shed 10 bases and J shed 8 bases, with 20 bases lying between them. Germline V gives CDR1 MNHEY, CDR2 SVGAGI. This CDR3 has 13 residues. In DNA form, the CDR3 reads TGTGCCAACATCAAACACCCGCACTGGGAAGCTTTCTTT. It codes for CANIKHPHWEAFF.

There are many counts of this clonotype. The V call is TRBV19, the J call TRBJ2-2, with D unresolved. V lost 0 bases, J lost 3 bases, and 8 bases lay in between. CDR3 length: 15 amino acids. The germline V gene encodes CDR1 LNHDA and CDR2 SQIVND (reference sequence). The CDR3 DNA is TGTGCCAGTAGTATAGATCAAGGGTACACCGGGGAGCTGTTTTTT. Amino acids: CASSIDQGYTGELFF.

This clonotype appeared many times. The chain uses TRBV7-2 and TRBJ1-5; no reliable D call. Trimming cost V 2 bases and J 5 bases, with 7 bases left between them. Germline V gene sequence: CDR1 SGHTA, CDR2 FQGNSA. The CDR3 totals 13 residues. Written as DNA, the CDR3 is TGTGCCAGCAGCTTAAAGGGAGATCAGCCCCAGCATTTT. Encoded protein: CASSLKGDQPQHF. The variable domain in full, with the rest retrieved from reference TRBV7-2 and TRBJ1-5, is GAGVSQSPSNKVTEKGKDVELRCDPISGHTALYWYRQSLGQGLEFLIYFQGNSAPDKSGLPSDRFSAERTGGSVSTLTIQRTQQEDSAVYLCASSLKGDQPQHFGDGTRLSIL.

For this clonotype: A much larger clone lies one base from this, so it may be a read error. The CDR3 nucleotides are TGTGCCAGCAGTCACTCTTCTAGCTCTGGAAACACCATATATTTT. It codes for CASSHSSSSGNTIYF. This rearrangement joins TRBV6-5 to TRBJ1-3; D is uncertain. CDR1 is MNHEY, CDR2 SVGAGI, per germline. The CDR3 covers 15 residues.

This clonotype was seen repeatedly, ten times or more. V and J are TRBV6-5 and TRBJ1-2; 9 positions match TRBD1. The germline V gene encodes CDR1 MNHEY and CDR2 SVGAGI. The CDR3 contains 17 residues. With V trimmed by 6 bases and J by 5 bases, 16 bases remained unmatched. The chain's CDR3 is CASSRSSTGTGTYGYTF. The CDR3, as DNA: TGTGCCAGCAGCCGTTCCTCCACCGGGACAGGGACATATGGCTACACCTTC.

The chain employs TRBV19 and TRBJ1-1, with 7 bases fitting TRBD1. CDR1 is LNHDA and CDR2 is SQIVND in the germline V gene (reference sequence). The CDR3 is made up of 17 amino acids. The trim removed 9 bases at V and 0 bases at J, leaving 16 bases unmatched. The CDR3 region is CASSQDPRQGMNTEAFF. The CDR3 region has the DNA TGTGCCAGCAGCCAAGACCCCCGACAGGGCATGAACACTGAAGCTTTCTTT.

The J gene is TRBJ2-7, the V gene TRBV18; D may be TRBD2 (6 bases). This CDR3 contains 15 residues. CDR1 KGHSH and CDR2 LQKENI come from the germline V gene. Trimming took off 4 bases at V and 0 bases at J, with 13 bases between the two ends. The CDR3 spells CASSRAGRSSYEQYF. The CDR3 coding sequence is TGTGCCAGCTCACGCGCGGGACGGAGCTCCTACGAGCAGTACTTC.

This clonotype has just one count. The chain combines TRBV5-5 with TRBJ1-1; no firm D call. The CDR3 has 14 amino acids. Trimming cost V 2 bases and J 6 bases, with 14 bases left between them. Germline V gene sequence: CDR1 SGHKS, CDR2 YYEKEE (reference sequence). The CDR3 sequence is CASSLDPLGPEAFF. The CDR3 DNA reads as TGTGCCAGCAGCTTAGATCCCCTCGGGCCTGAAGCTTTCTTT.

The chain couples TRBV24-1 to TRBJ2-1; 11 nucleotides line up with TRBD2. This CDR3 spans 16 amino acids. Germline V gene data show CDR1 as KGHDR and CDR2 as SFDVKD. V trimming: 9 bases; J trimming: 7 bases; junction bases outside the gene matches: 13. CDR3 in amino acids: CATWSGASGGLNEQFF. The CDR3 bases are TGTGCCACCTGGTCTGGGGCTAGCGGGGGGTTGAATGAGCAGTTCTTC.

This clonotype occurred many times. V usage is TRBV6-5 and J usage is TRBJ2-6, with TRBD1 identical over 7 bases. In germline, CDR1 is MNHEY, CDR2 SVGAGI. This CDR3 is built from 16 residues. V lost 7 bases to trimming and J lost 2 bases; unmatched junction nucleotides: 8. The CDR3 spells CASNRQGGAGANVLTF. The CDR3 coding sequence is TGTGCCAGCAATCGACAGGGTGGGGCTGGGGCCAACGTCCTGACTTTC.

Only a few counts were recorded for this clonotype. A much larger clone lies one base from this, so it may be a read error. The chain is built from TRBV12-5 and TRBJ1-2; TRBD1 agrees at 9 bases. The CDR3 is 14 residues long. Germline V lookup: CDR1 LGHNT, CDR2 FRNRAP. With V trimmed by 3 bases and J by 5 bases, 4 bases remained unmatched. For the CDR3, the DNA is TGTGCTAGTGGTTTCGACGACAGGGGGTATGGCTACACCTTC. This translates into CASGFDDRGYGYTF.

The gene calls are TRBV7-9 and TRBJ2-5, with 7 bases matching TRBD1. Looked up from germline, CDR1 is SEHNR and CDR2 is FQNEAQ (reference sequence). Trimming at V came to 4 bases and at J to 3 bases, leaving 8 bases not matched to a gene. There are 15 residues in the CDR3. The CDR3 is CASSSLDGTEETQYF. CDR3 nucleotide sequence: TGTGCCAGCAGCTCCCTGGACGGGACAGAAGAGACCCAGTACTTC.

The J gene is TRBJ1-4, the V gene TRBV7-9; weak D call: TRBD1 (5 bases). With 5 bases removed from V and 0 bases from J, the gap between germline ends came to 19 bases. Germline V gene sequence: CDR1 SEHNR, CDR2 FQNEAQ (reference sequence). The CDR3 covers 18 residues. CDR3 sequence: CASSAKGLVGATNEKLFF. CDR3 DNA sequence: TGTGCCAGCAGCGCCAAGGGACTAGTGGGCGCAACTAATGAAAAACTGTTTTTT. The whole variable domain, filled in from reference TRBV7-9 and TRBJ1-4, reads DTGVSQNPRHKITKRGQNVTFRCDPISEHNRLYWYRQTLGQGPEFLTYFQNEAQLEKSRLLSDRFSAERPKGSFSTLEIQRTEQGDSAMYLCASSAKGLVGATNEKLFFGSGTQLSVL.

This clonotype has more than one count but fewer than ten. The J gene is TRBJ2-1, the V gene TRBV6-6; 9 bases agree with TRBD2. The CDR3 consists of 14 residues. Trimming cost V 5 bases and J 8 bases; bases outside gene matches: 7. CDR1 and CDR2 (germline): MNHNY, SVGAGI (reference sequence). CDR3 in DNA: TGTGCCAGCAGTCACGGGACTAGCTTAGATGAGCAGTTCTTC. Protein: CASSHGTSLDEQFF.

This clonotype appeared many times. The junction and the germline gene differ at one end; a read error may be behind it. This chain links TRBV5-1 with TRBJ2-2; D is perhaps TRBD2 (6 bases). CDR3 length: 15 residues. CDR1 is SGHRS, CDR2 YFSETQ, per germline. The CDR3 loop is CASSLVTTNTGGLFF. In DNA, the CDR3 is TGCGCCAGCAGCTTGGTAACGACGAACACCGGGGGGCTGTTTTTT.

Comment on this clonotype: This may come from a read error, since a much larger clone is one base off. The genes are TRBV9 and TRBJ2-1; no clear D. The CDR3 is made up of 15 amino acids. Looked up from germline, CDR1 is SGDLS and CDR2 is YYNGEE. In DNA, the CDR3 is TGTGCCAGCAGCGTAGCTCAGATCCCTTACAATGGGCAGTTCTTC. Translating gives CASSVAQIPYNGQFF.

This clonotype was observed at least ten times. This sequence joins TRBV5-8 and TRBJ1-3; D call uncertain. CDR1 is SGHTS and CDR2 is YDEGEE in the germline V gene. CDR3 size: 14 residues. V lost 4 bases to trimming and J lost 0 bases, with 8 bases between them. The CDR3, as DNA: TGTGCCAGCAGCCTGCTCAACTCTGGAAACACCATATATTTT. It codes for CASSLLNSGNTIYF.